This TCR beta chain was obtained from a study of blood T cell repertoires in COVID-19. The study drew participants aged about 18 to 95 years from 20 to 30 US areas. Participants were placed into cohorts based on the clinical history they reported. In the study's own analysis: Amplification from reference gene primers served as the basis for estimated nucleated cell counts. The protocol was immunoSEQ multiplex PCR, while the TCRdb copy is restricted to in-frame clones and leaves out a portion. The V and J calls and the clone size are those of that table, but D and trimming were determined from the DNA. The sample includes about 240,000 clones, about 86% seen only once; the top ten take 3% to 4%. This receptor was taken from a woman aged 40 to 50 with acute COVID-19. The sequencing sample was made of PBMCs or T cells enriched from blood (not recorded which).

Here the CDR3 reads CASSYSLAGVNEQFF. The CDR3 coding sequence is TGTGCCAGCAGTTACAGCCTAGCGGGAGTTAATGAGCAGTTCTTC. The chain couples TRBV6-5 to TRBJ2-1; 10 bases match TRBD2. The CDR3 loop spans 15 amino acids. Per the germline V gene, CDR1 is MNHEY and CDR2 is SVGAGI. J gave up 7 bases and V 2 bases, and 5 bases lay outside the gene matches.